Below are 23 T cell receptor beta chains sequenced from a single sample in a study of blood T cell repertoires in COVID-19. Method: immunoSEQ multiplex PCR; TCRdb's copy keeps in-frame clones and lacks some. Of 310,000 or so clones listed, around 83% are singletons. The sequenced material came from peripheral blood. Source of these receptors: a woman between 50 and 59 years old with acute or convalescent COVID-19.

This chain connects TRBV11-3 to TRBJ1-1; a weak D match, TRBD1 (5 bases). Germline CDR1 is SGHNT and CDR2 is YENEEA. The CDR3 is 12 residues long. The V end was cut by 0 bases, the J end by 8 bases, with 7 bases between. CDR3 bases: TGTGCCAGCAGCTTAGATGGGGGGGAAGCTTTCTTT. Its protein is CASSLDGGEAFF.

The chain couples TRBV20-1 to TRBJ2-7; D remains unclear. The CDR3 runs 11 residues. Germline values: CDR1 DFQATT, CDR2 SNEGSKA (reference sequence). V was cut by 3 bases and J by 5 bases, with 8 bases left in between. CDR3 protein: CSARARNEQYF. The CDR3, as DNA: TGCAGTGCTAGGGCGCGGAACGAGCAGTACTTC.

The gene calls are TRBV27 and TRBJ1-5; 7 bases agree with TRBD1. There are 16 residues in the CDR3. V lost 2 bases to trimming and J lost 5 bases; unmatched junction nucleotides: 9. The germline V gene encodes CDR1 MNHEY and CDR2 SMNVEV (reference sequence). The CDR3, as DNA: TGTGCCAGCAGTTTAAGGTACAGGGGTGATCATCAGCCCCAGCATTTT. Protein: CASSLRYRGDHQPQHF.

V and J are TRBV19 and TRBJ1-5, with 10 bases that match TRBD1. Germline CDR1 is LNHDA and CDR2 is SQIVND (reference sequence). CDR3 length: 13 residues. Losses at the gene ends were 4 bases for V and 7 bases for J; bases not matched to a gene: 1. CDR3 sequence reads: CASSRDRGQPQHF. DNA for the CDR3: TGTGCCAGTAGTAGGGACAGGGGACAGCCCCAGCATTTT. Full variable domain (remainder filled in from reference TRBV19 and TRBJ1-5): DGGITQSPKYLFRKEGQNVTLSCEQNLNHDAMYWYRQDPGQGLRLIYYSQIVNDFQKGDIAEGYSVSREKKESFPLTVTSAQKNPTAFYLCASSRDRGQPQHFGDGTRLSIL.

This clone turned up a few times. The sample carries other DNA sequences with the same CDR3. The V gene is TRBV30, the J gene TRBJ1-5, with 7 bases that match TRBD1. The germline V gene encodes CDR1 GTSNPN and CDR2 SVGIG (reference sequence). The CDR3 extends over 14 amino acids. The ends lost 2 bases at V and 2 bases at J; junction bases unmatched: 3. The CDR3 DNA follows: TGTGCCTGGAGTCTAACAGGGGGCAATCAGCCCCAGCATTTT. Its protein is CAWSLTGGNQPQHF.

V is TRBV28 and J is TRBJ2-5; D possibly corresponds to TRBD1 (6 bases). The V end was cut by 3 bases, the J end by 6 bases, with 17 bases between. CDR1 and CDR2 from the germline V gene are MDHEN and SYDVKM. The CDR3 has 15 residues. CDR3 sequence reads: CASSFSDRKGKTQYF. The CDR3 coding sequence is TGTGCCAGCAGTTTCTCGGACAGAAAGGGGAAGACCCAGTACTTC.

The chain is built from TRBV30 and TRBJ1-4; D might be TRBD1 (6 bases). Trimming pared 1 base from V and 0 bases from J, leaving 6 bases between. Germline V lookup: CDR1 GTSNPN, CDR2 SVGIG (reference sequence). This CDR3 spans 14 amino acids. The CDR3 DNA sequence: TGTGCCTGGAGTGGGACAGCAACTAATGAAAAACTGTTTTTT. It yields the protein CAWSGTATNEKLFF.

This clone came up once. The chain uses TRBV30 and TRBJ2-3; 8 bases match TRBD2. Germline V CDR1 and CDR2: GTSNPN, SVGIG (reference sequence). With V trimmed by 4 bases and J by 14 bases, 17 bases remained unmatched. CDR3 size: 14 residues. CDR3 nucleotide sequence: TGTGCCTGGATTGGGGGAATCGGGAGGGCGAATCCGTATTTT. Amino acid sequence: CAWIGGIGRANPYF.

V is TRBV6-5 and J is TRBJ2-2, with D unclear. CDR3 length equals 14 residues. V lost 7 bases and J lost 1, with 10 bases in between. Germline loops: CDR1 MNHEY, CDR2 SVGAGI. As DNA, the CDR3 is TGTGCCAGCAACCGGGTCCTGAACACCGGGGAGCTGTTTTTT. Protein product: CASNRVLNTGELFF.

This clone occurred once. The gene calls are TRBV5-1 and TRBJ1-5, with TRBD1 as a possible D gene (6 bases). The V gene lost 4 bases and the J gene lost 3 bases, with 14 bases spanning the gap. The CDR3 covers 15 residues. Germline V gene sequence: CDR1 SGHRS, CDR2 YFSETQ. Here the CDR3 reads CASSEQTGHNQPQHF. The CDR3 DNA reads TGCGCCAGCAGCGAACAAACAGGGCACAATCAGCCCCAGCATTTT.

This clone has more than one count but fewer than ten. This chain joins TRBV10-2 and TRBJ1-2; no reliable D call. CDR1 and CDR2 (germline): WSHSY, SAAADI. V shed 2 bases and J shed 4 bases, with 14 bases lying between them. CDR3 size: 15 residues. DNA for the CDR3: TGCGCCAGCAGTGAGACCCTTCGCTACTCCTATGGCTACACCTTC. It encodes CASSETLRYSYGYTF.

This chain joins TRBV3-1 (or the pseudogene TRBV3-2) and TRBJ1-2; D unresolved. This CDR3 has 12 amino acids. V shed 6 bases and J shed 6 bases, with 11 bases lying between them. Germline V gene data show CDR1 as LGHDT and CDR2 as YNNKEL (reference sequence). The CDR3 region is CASSGPRHGYTF. The CDR3 DNA sequence: TGTGCCAGCAGTGGGCCACGACATGGCTACACCTTC.

The chain uses TRBV19 and TRBJ2-1, with 10 nucleotides matching TRBD2. The germline V gene encodes CDR1 LNHDA and CDR2 SQIVND (reference sequence). V trimming: 10 bases; J trimming: 9 bases; junction bases outside the gene matches: 12. CDR3 length: 14 residues. The CDR3 loop is CATLPPSGGTEQFF. The DNA of the CDR3 is TGTGCCACCCTCCCTCCTAGCGGGGGTACTGAGCAGTTCTTC. The full variable domain, rest sourced from reference TRBV19 and TRBJ2-1, is DGGITQSPKYLFRKEGQNVTLSCEQNLNHDAMYWYRQDPGQGLRLIYYSQIVNDFQKGDIAEGYSVSREKKESFPLTVTSAQKNPTAFYLCATLPPSGGTEQFFGPGTRLTVL.

This rearrangement joins TRBV6-5 to TRBJ1-6, with D perhaps matching TRBD1 (6 bases). The CDR3 contains 15 residues. Deletions cut 8 bases from V and 2 bases from J, with 13 bases between. Germline V lookup: CDR1 MNHEY, CDR2 SVGAGI. The CDR3 DNA reads TGTGCCAGCCGAACAGGGTTGGCCTATAATTCACCCCTCCACTTT. It is translated as CASRTGLAYNSPLHF.

This chain uses TRBV30 with TRBJ2-7, with D possibly TRBD2 on 6 matching bases. Trimming stripped 2 bases from V and 5 bases from J, with 10 bases between. The germline V gene has CDR1 GTSNPN and CDR2 SVGIG (reference sequence). The CDR3 totals 12 residues. The CDR3 loop reads CAWSSSAHEQYF. CDR3 DNA: TGTGCCTGGAGTTCTAGCGCCCACGAGCAGTACTTC.

The chain employs TRBV24-1 and TRBJ2-5, with D perhaps matching TRBD1 (6 bases). The CDR3 sequence is 13 residues long. V was cut by 4 bases and J by 5 bases, with 10 bases left in between. The germline V gene encodes CDR1 KGHDR and CDR2 SFDVKD. DNA of the CDR3: TGTGCCACCAGTGACTCAAGGGGGGAGACCCAGTACTTC. It yields the protein CATSDSRGETQYF.

The J gene is TRBJ1-4, the V gene TRBV5-5, with 9 nucleotides matching TRBD1. This CDR3 comprises 19 residues. Unmatched junction bases numbered 13, after V lost 4 bases and J lost 0 bases. Germline assignment: CDR1 SGHKS and CDR2 YYEKEE (reference sequence). CDR3 region: CASSTAPNRGRSTNEKLFF. The CDR3 DNA is TGTGCCAGCAGCACCGCCCCAAACAGGGGGCGGTCAACTAATGAAAAACTGTTTTTT.

Details on this clone: At the DNA level, this CDR3 is encoded by other sequences in the same sample as well. The chain joins TRBV14 to TRBJ1-2; TRBD1 agrees at 7 bases. Germline V gene sequence: CDR1 SGHDN, CDR2 FVKESK. This CDR3 spans 13 amino acids. Trimming removed 4 bases from V and 3 bases from J; junction bases left unmatched: 2. CDR3: CASSRGTDYGYTF. CDR3 DNA: TGTGCCAGCAGCCGAGGGACAGACTATGGCTACACCTTC.

The V gene is TRBV4-1, the J gene TRBJ1-6; 9 bases are a match to TRBD1. The CDR3 runs 17 residues. Germline-derived CDR1 and CDR2 are MGHRA and YSYEKL. After removal of 2 bases from V and 8 bases from J, the junction contained 10 bases not matched to a gene. CDR3 amino acids: CASSQHEPGQGYSPLHF. The DNA of the CDR3 is TGCGCCAGCAGCCAACACGAGCCGGGACAGGGTTATTCACCCCTCCACTTT.

The chain couples TRBV28 to TRBJ1-1, with 11 bases matching TRBD1. CDR3 size: 14 residues. With 5 bases clipped from V and 7 bases from J, the junction kept 6 bases outside the gene matches. The germline V gene has CDR1 MDHEN and CDR2 SYDVKM. The CDR3 DNA follows: TGTGCCAGCAGTGTTGGGACAGGGGGTTATGAAGCTTTCTTT. Residues: CASSVGTGGYEAFF.

This clone occurred a few times. This CDR3 is CASSLILVLSSYNSPLHF. The CDR3 DNA sequence: TGTGCCAGCAGCTTAATTCTCGTTCTTAGCTCCTATAATTCACCCCTCCACTTT. The genes are TRBV7-2 and TRBJ1-6; D gene unclear. The germline V and J ends were trimmed by 2 bases and 0 bases, with 14 bases remaining between them. The CDR3 length is 18 residues. Germline CDR1 SGHTA, CDR2 FQGNSA.

The chain combines TRBV11-2 with TRBJ2-5; possible D gene TRBD1, 5 bases. Germline values: CDR1 SGHAT, CDR2 FQNNGV. With 6 bases removed from V and 2 bases from J, the gap between germline ends came to 16 bases. The CDR3 length is 15 residues. The CDR3 nucleotides read TGTGCCAGCAGTCACCGTTGGGCAGGGCAAGAGACCCAGTACTTC. Protein: CASSHRWAGQETQYF.

The genes are TRBV2 and TRBJ2-6, with D perhaps TRBD1 (6 bases). The germline gives CDR1 SNHLY, CDR2 FYNNEI. Trimming pared 3 bases from V and 6 bases from J, leaving 15 bases between. The CDR3 length is 16 residues. The CDR3 loop reads CASSEWGRTVANVLTF. CDR3 coding DNA: TGTGCCAGCAGTGAGTGGGGGCGAACCGTGGCCAACGTCCTGACTTTC.